These 13 T cell receptor beta chains were sequenced from one sample in a study of T cell changes during pregnancy in multiple sclerosis. Some clones are missing from TCRdb's copy, which holds only in-frame ones; the method was immunoSEQ multiplex PCR. Here the sample spans roughly 37,000 clones, about nine tenths being singletons. The sample was CD4+ T cells from peripheral blood mononuclear cells, taken in the second trimester of pregnancy. These TCRs come from a female donor in good health, enrolled as a control in a pregnancy study.

The chain combines TRBV18 with TRBJ2-5; 9 nucleotides line up with TRBD2. From germline, CDR1 is KGHSH and CDR2 LQKENI. The trim removed 8 bases at V and 7 bases at J, leaving 14 bases unmatched. The CDR3 is 15 amino acids. This chain's CDR3 is CASRPASGVVGTQYF. The CDR3 coding sequence is TGTGCCAGCCGACCCGCTAGCGGGGTAGTGGGGACCCAGTACTTC.

For this clone: Other DNA sequences within the sample encode an identical CDR3. The gene calls are TRBV4-2 and TRBJ2-2; a possible D gene is TRBD2 (6 bases). CDR1 and CDR2 (germline): LGHNA, YNFKEQ. With 1 base removed from V and 0 bases from J, the gap between germline ends came to 12 bases. CDR3 length: 17 residues. The CDR3 sequence: CASSQGPRGSNTGELFF. The CDR3 DNA follows: TGTGCCAGCAGCCAAGGACCGCGGGGCTCGAACACCGGGGAGCTGTTTTTT.

The V gene is TRBV28, the J gene TRBJ2-1; 8 nucleotides line up with TRBD2. The length of the CDR3 is 16 residues. Germline V CDR1 and CDR2: MDHEN, SYDVKM. Germline trimming cut 6 bases from V and 0 bases from J; bases unmatched to any gene: 7. CDR3 in DNA: TGTGCCAGCAGAAGGGATAGCGGGAACTCCTACAATGAGCAGTTCTTC. It encodes CASRRDSGNSYNEQFF. Together with reference TRBV28 and TRBJ2-1, the CDR3 gives the full variable domain: DVKVTQSSRYLVKRTGEKVFLECVQDMDHENMFWYRQDPGLGLRLIYFSYDVKMKEKGDIPEGYSVSREKKERFSLILESASTNQTSMYLCASRRDSGNSYNEQFFGPGTRLTVL.

V usage is TRBV5-8 and J usage is TRBJ2-1, with D maybe TRBD2 (6 bases). The CDR3 runs 17 residues. Germline CDR1 is SGHTS and CDR2 is YDEGEE. Between the trimmed V and J ends, which lost 3 bases and 0 bases, there was a span of 16 bases. The CDR3 loop is CASSYSGPGSSYNEQFF. DNA for the CDR3: TGTGCCAGCAGCTATAGCGGCCCTGGGAGCTCCTACAATGAGCAGTTCTTC.

The chain uses TRBV6-1 and TRBJ1-1; TRBD1 matches 7 bases. CDR1 is MNHNS, CDR2 SASEGT, per germline. This CDR3 comprises 15 residues. Trimming took 6 bases from V and 6 from J; bases not matched to a gene: 13. The CDR3 bases are TGTGCCAGCAGGAGACTGACAGGGACGGGGGCTGAAGCTTTCTTT. This sequence encodes CASRRLTGTGAEAFF.

The rearrangement uses TRBV2 and TRBJ2-1, with D possibly being TRBD2 (7 bases). Trimming left V 7 bases short and J 6 bases short, with 16 bases between. CDR1 SNHLY and CDR2 FYNNEI come from the germline V gene. CDR3 length: 14 residues. In DNA form, the CDR3 reads TGTGCCAGCACTTGGGGGGGGCCCCTCAATGAGCAGTTCTTC. This codes for CASTWGGPLNEQFF.

The chain uses TRBV30 and TRBJ1-2, with 7 bases that match TRBD1. J lost 4 bases, V lost 6 bases, and 8 bases had no gene match. Germline CDR1 GTSNPN, CDR2 SVGIG (reference sequence). CDR3 length equals 13 residues. The CDR3 sequence is CACTGGQFYGYTF. The CDR3 DNA is TGTGCCTGCACTGGGGGACAGTTCTATGGCTACACCTTC.

V is TRBV7-8 and J is TRBJ2-3, with 12 bases matching TRBD2. Trimming removed 3 bases from V and 1 base from J; junction bases left unmatched: 14. Germline assignment: CDR1 SGHVS and CDR2 FQNEAQ. This CDR3 comprises 20 residues. The CDR3 here is CASSFGTATSGRSRTDTQYF. In DNA, the CDR3 is TGTGCCAGCAGCTTTGGGACAGCGACTAGCGGGAGATCGCGCACAGATACGCAGTATTTT.

The chain uses TRBV6-1 and TRBJ2-2, with D possibly being TRBD2 (5 bases). Germline values: CDR1 MNHNS, CDR2 SASEGT. Trimming stripped 6 bases from V and 4 bases from J, with 6 bases between. The CDR3 has 12 amino acids. CDR3 nucleotides: TGTGCCAGCAGACTAGTCACCGGGGAGCTGTTTTTT. This translates into CASRLVTGELFF.

The chain employs TRBV5-6 and TRBJ1-5; a possible D gene is TRBD1 (6 bases). V dropped 2 bases and J dropped 7 bases, with 10 bases sitting between them. Germline CDR1 is SGHDT and CDR2 is YYEEEE. The CDR3 extends over 13 amino acids. The CDR3 spells CASSFQGRQPQHF. The CDR3 DNA follows: TGTGCCAGCAGCTTTCAGGGGCGGCAGCCCCAGCATTTT. Full variable domain (missing parts from reference TRBV5-6 and TRBJ1-5): DAGVTQSPTHLIKTRGQQVTLRCSPKSGHDTVSWYQQALGQGPQFIFQYYEEEERQRGNFPDRFSGHQFPNYSSELNVNALLLGDSALYLCASSFQGRQPQHFGDGTRLSIL.

The chain links TRBV30 to TRBJ1-6; D gene ambiguous. The germline V and J ends were trimmed by 7 bases and 7 bases, with 14 bases remaining between them. The CDR3 contains 13 residues. Germline values: CDR1 GTSNPN, CDR2 SVGIG (reference sequence). For the CDR3, the DNA is TGTGCCTACTCAGGCAATTCGAATTCACCCCTCCACTTT. It specifies CAYSGNSNSPLHF.

The chain joins TRBV27 to TRBJ2-5; TRBD2 might be the D (6 bases). V shed 5 bases and J shed 4 bases, with 14 bases lying between them. The length of the CDR3 is 14 residues. Germline lookup yields CDR1 MNHEY and CDR2 SMNVEV (reference sequence). CDR3 loop: CASSHRGLVETQYF. The CDR3 bases are TGTGCCAGCAGTCACCGGGGACTGGTAGAGACCCAGTACTTC.

In its sample, this clone was seen once. V is TRBV2 and J is TRBJ2-6; D call uncertain. Trimming removed 8 bases from V and 0 bases from J, with 8 bases in between. The V gene's germline CDR1 is SNHLY and CDR2 FYNNEI. This CDR3 is 14 amino acids long. The CDR3 loop is CASAMSSGANVLTF. Here the CDR3 DNA reads TGTGCCAGCGCAATGAGCTCTGGGGCCAACGTCCTGACTTTC.